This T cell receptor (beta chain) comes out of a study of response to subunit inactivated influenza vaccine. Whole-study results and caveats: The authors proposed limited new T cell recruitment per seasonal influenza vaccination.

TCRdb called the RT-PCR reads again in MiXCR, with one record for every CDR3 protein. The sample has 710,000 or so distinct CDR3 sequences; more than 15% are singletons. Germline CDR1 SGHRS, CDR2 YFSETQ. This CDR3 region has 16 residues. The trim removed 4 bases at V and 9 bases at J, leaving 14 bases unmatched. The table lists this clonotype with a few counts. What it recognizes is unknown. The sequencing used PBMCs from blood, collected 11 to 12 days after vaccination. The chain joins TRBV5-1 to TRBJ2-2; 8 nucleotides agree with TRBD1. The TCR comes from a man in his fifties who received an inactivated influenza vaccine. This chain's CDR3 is CASSPDGTGAHRELFF. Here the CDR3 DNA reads TGCGCCAGCAGCCCCGACGGGACAGGAGCCCATAGGGAGCTGTTTTTT.